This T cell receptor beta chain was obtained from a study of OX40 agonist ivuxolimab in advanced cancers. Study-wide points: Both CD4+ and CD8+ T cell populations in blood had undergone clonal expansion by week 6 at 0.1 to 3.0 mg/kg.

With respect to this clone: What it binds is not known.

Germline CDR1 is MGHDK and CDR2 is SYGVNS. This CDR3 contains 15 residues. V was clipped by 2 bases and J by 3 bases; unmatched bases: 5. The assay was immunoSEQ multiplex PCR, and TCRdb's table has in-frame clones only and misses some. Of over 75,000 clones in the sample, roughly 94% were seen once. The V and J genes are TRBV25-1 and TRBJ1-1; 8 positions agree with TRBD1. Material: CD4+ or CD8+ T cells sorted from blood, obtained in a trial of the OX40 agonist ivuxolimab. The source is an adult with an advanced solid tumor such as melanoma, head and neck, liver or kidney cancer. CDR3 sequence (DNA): TGTGCCAGCAGTGAAGGGACAGGAAGGGACACTGAAGCTTTCTTT. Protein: CASSEGTGRDTEAFF.